Following are 9 T cell receptor beta chains from one sample sequenced in a study of T cell clonality in common variable immunodeficiency. Findings and caveats of the study: Common variable immunodeficiency TCR beta sequences reportedly had fewer deletions and N-nucleotide insertions.

The data were produced by immunoSEQ multiplex PCR, yet TCRdb's version contains in-frame clones alone and is incomplete. Listed for the sample are 20,000 or so clones, none seen a single time. No cognate antigen is known for these TCRs. The sequenced sample was peripheral blood mononuclear cells. The origin of the receptors is a human donor with common variable immunodeficiency.

There are many counts of this clone. With the read ending 3 residues before the CDR3 end, the germline J gene is used to fill in that end. The genes are TRBV7-2 and TRBJ2-3; tentatively, D is TRBD2 (5 bases). V lost 4 bases to trimming and J lost 3 bases, with 14 bases between them. The CDR3 has 15 amino acids. CDR1 and CDR2 (germline): SGHTA, FQGNSA. The CDR3 sequence is CASSYRNGVTDTQYF. The sequenced part of the CDR3 DNA is TGTGCCAGCAGCTACCGCAACGGGGTAACAGATACG.

This clone was observed at least ten times. The read gets to within 3 residues of the CDR3 end, and the germline J gene fills in the rest. This chain uses TRBV5-1 with TRBJ1-1, with TRBD1 identical over 10 bases. Germline CDR1 reads SGHRS; CDR2 reads YFSETQ. The CDR3 length is 19 residues. Trimming at V came to 2 bases and at J to 0 bases, leaving 13 bases not matched to a gene. The CDR3 DNA, read in part, is TGCGCCAGCAGCTTCTCGGGACAGGGGTCCAGGAGTCTGAACACTGAA. It codes for CASSFSGQGSRSLNTE. The CDR3 in full is CASSFSGQGSRSLNTEAFF.

This clone was counted ten times or more. The read ends 3 residues before the CDR3 terminus; that terminus is restored from the germline J gene. V usage is TRBV4-2 and J usage is TRBJ2-5; D may be TRBD1 (5 bases). CDR3 size: 17 residues. V dropped 4 bases and J dropped 4 bases, with 22 bases sitting between them. Germline assignment: CDR1 LGHNA and CDR2 YNFKEQ. CDR3 DNA (partial): TGTGCCAGCAGCCCCTCGGTGGGGCTCGATTCGGGAGAGACC. Amino acid sequence: CASSPSVGLDSGET. The full CDR3 protein is CASSPSVGLDSGETQYF.

This clone has a count of ten or more. Read data end 3 residues before the CDR3 end; the end is taken from the germline J gene. The rearrangement uses TRBV20-1 and TRBJ1-1, with 9 positions matching TRBD1. The germline CDR1 and CDR2 sequences are DFQATT and SNEGSKA (reference sequence). The length of the CDR3 is 14 residues. The CDR3 DNA, read in part, is TGCAGTGCTAGAGATTCCCCCGCCGACAGGGGG. Translating gives CSARDSPADRG. The entire CDR3 protein is CSARDSPADRGAFF.

This clone was counted many times. The missing CDR3 end, 3 residues past where the read stops, is filled in from the germline J gene. The chain couples TRBV2 to TRBJ1-1; TRBD1 aligns across 10 bases. Trimming cost V 4 bases and J 4 bases; bases outside gene matches: 6. The germline V gene encodes CDR1 SNHLY and CDR2 FYNNEI. CDR3 length: 15 amino acids. The covered CDR3 bases are TGTGCCAGCAGTGCGACAGGGGGCGGGGGCACTGAA. It is translated as CASSATGGGGTE. The entire CDR3 protein reads CASSATGGGGTEAFF.

In its sample, this clone was seen many times. The read finishes 3 residues shy of the CDR3 end, and the germline J gene is used to complete it. The chain combines TRBV20-1 with TRBJ2-3; 10 bases line up with TRBD2. Germline V CDR1 and CDR2: DFQATT, SNEGSKA (reference sequence). V was clipped by 6 bases and J by 2 bases; unmatched bases: 17. The CDR3 has 18 amino acids. CDR3 DNA, as far as it was read: TGCAGTGCGCCGACCCGGGGACTAGCGCCACAACTCACAGATACG. Translating it yields CSAPTRGLAPQLTDT. The whole CDR3 sequence reads CSAPTRGLAPQLTDTQYF.

Many counts were recorded for this clone. The missing CDR3 end, 3 residues past where the read stops, is filled in from the germline J gene. This chain connects TRBV4-2 to TRBJ2-3, with D perhaps matching TRBD2 (6 bases). V lost 0 bases and J lost 0, with 10 bases in between. The CDR3 is 16 residues long. Germline V gene lookup returns CDR1 LGHNA and CDR2 YNFKEQ. Partial CDR3 DNA: TGTGCCAGCAGCCAAGAAGCTAGCGCAAGCACAGATACG. This gives the protein CASSQEASASTDT. The full CDR3 reads CASSQEASASTDTQYF.

This clone was picked up many times. Coverage ceases 3 residues before the CDR3 finishes, and the germline J gene fills in the end. The J gene is TRBJ1-3, the V gene TRBV30; D is unclear. The CDR3 loop spans 12 amino acids. In germline, CDR1 is GTSNPN, CDR2 SVGIG (reference sequence). V was clipped by 4 bases and J by 4 bases, with 8 bases between them. CDR3 sequence: CAWKKTGNTIYF. The sequenced part of the CDR3 DNA is TGTGCCTGGAAGAAGACAGGAAACACC. The variable domain in full, completed from reference TRBV30 and TRBJ1-3, reads SQTIHQWPATLVQPVGSPLSLECTVEGTSNPNLYWYRQAAGRGLQLLFYSVGIGQISSEVPQNLSASRPQDRQFILSSKKLLLSDSGFYLCAWKKTGNTIYFGEGSWLTVV.

This clone appeared many times. The read gets to within 3 residues of the CDR3 end, and the germline J gene fills in the rest. The V and J genes are TRBV11-2 and TRBJ2-3, with 8 positions matching TRBD2. This CDR3 contains 15 residues. Germline V gene data show CDR1 as SGHAT and CDR2 as FQNNGV. With V trimmed by 8 bases and J by 5 bases, 12 bases remained unmatched. CDR3 region: CASARAGGFVDTQYF. Partial CDR3 DNA: TGTGCCAGCGCGAGGGCGGGAGGATTCGTAGATACG.